Included here is one TCR beta chain sequence, with context. Its antigen is as yet unknown. The sample originates from a study of CD8+CD57+ T cells in acquired aplastic anemia. Study background: Yields of DNA that came from sorted CD4+ and CD8+ cells averaged about 3 ug. Sequencing produced an average of about 10 million reads per healthy donor for CD4+ cells.

Study-wide points: Patients had about 31 CD8+ CDR3 sequences in common with controls (the shared set).

Template material for TCR beta VDJ and CDR3 profiling consisted of genomic DNA. Using its own MiXCR run on the reads, TCRdb lists one record per CDR3 protein. The sample contains about 160,000 distinct CDR3 sequences, 35% to 55% of which appear only once. Deletions cut 4 bases from V and 4 bases from J, with 7 bases between. Per germline, CDR1 KGHDR and CDR2 SFDVKD. The CDR3 sequence is 13 residues long. This chain connects TRBV24-1 to TRBJ2-1; no reliable D call. The clonotype comes from a human donor in good health. The specimen was sorted CD4+, CD8+, or CD8+CD57+ T cells (not recorded which) from PBMCs. CDR3 protein: CATSDGGYNEQFF. CDR3 DNA: TGTGCCACCAGTGACGGTGGATACAATGAGCAGTTCTTC.